This T cell receptor (beta chain) appears in the sequencing data of a study of monozygotic twins with inflammatory bowel disease. Eight reactions per sample, run separately, yielded cDNA. Following a re-call of the 5' RACE reads, TCRdb has one entry per CDR3 protein and lacks DNA. Its table records more than 300,000 distinct CDR3 sequences. Germline-derived CDR1 and CDR2 are SQVTM and ANQGSEA. This CDR3 spans 14 amino acids. This TCR derives from a human donor with ulcerative colitis or Crohn's disease, or a healthy co-twin of an affected twin (not recorded which). The sample consisted of blood. The rearrangement uses TRBV29-1 and TRBJ2-3; TCRdb calls TRBD2, which cannot be checked without DNA. The CDR3 is CSVDGSGDTDTQYF.